The 22 T cell receptor beta chains listed next were all sequenced from one sample in a study of cytomegalovirus exposure and HLA in healthy donors. Sequencing was performed with immunoSEQ multiplex PCR; in TCRdb, only in-frame clones are kept and a portion is missing. The sample contains over 130,000 clones, roughly 86% of which appear only once. The source material was PBMCs. The source of these receptors is a man aged 18-30 years in good health and CMV-seropositive.

CDR3 nucleotides: TGCAGCGTTGCCCCAGGGGGTAAAGGGACTGAAGCTTTCTTT. As protein: CSVAPGGKGTEAFF. The gene calls are TRBV29-1 and TRBJ1-1; 7 nucleotides align to TRBD1. CDR1 is SQVTM and CDR2 is ANQGSEA in the germline V gene. J gave up 5 bases and V 4 bases, and 10 bases lay outside the gene matches. The CDR3 runs to 14 residues.

The rearrangement joins TRBV9 to TRBJ1-1; no clear D gene. Germline loops: CDR1 SGDLS, CDR2 YYNGEE. Trimming cost V 3 bases and J 10 bases, with 13 bases left between them. There are 12 residues in the CDR3. Written as DNA, the CDR3 is TGTGCCAGCAGCGGCCCGGGGATTGGAGCTTTCTTT. Translation: CASSGPGIGAFF.

V is TRBV19 and J is TRBJ2-3; D possibly corresponds to TRBD1 (6 bases). The CDR3 sequence is 15 residues long. Trimming pared 4 bases from V and 9 bases from J, leaving 20 bases between. Germline CDR1 is LNHDA and CDR2 is SQIVND (reference sequence). This chain's CDR3 is CASSRTAAQSKTQYF. CDR3 sequence (DNA): TGTGCCAGTAGTAGGACAGCGGCCCAGTCGAAGACGCAGTATTTT.

This clone has a handful of counts. The chain joins TRBV7-8 to TRBJ2-7; 10 bases agree with TRBD1. This CDR3 comprises 15 residues. CDR1 is SGHVS, CDR2 FQNEAQ, per germline. V shed 4 bases and J 0 bases; nucleotides not matched to a gene: 3. CDR3 nucleotides: TGTGCCAGCAGCTCGGGACAGGGGCCCTCCTACGAGCAGTACTTC. This codes for CASSSGQGPSYEQYF.

The count of this clone is one. V and J are TRBV10-2 and TRBJ2-5; 9 positions agree with TRBD1. CDR1 WSHSY and CDR2 SAAADI come from the germline V gene. This CDR3 spans 12 amino acids. V trimming: 9 bases; J trimming: 3 bases; junction bases outside the gene matches: 2. The CDR3 region is CASRTGEETQYF. CDR3 in DNA: TGCGCCAGTAGGACAGGGGAAGAGACCCAGTACTTC.

The sample holds one count of this clone. The chain has TRBV5-1 and TRBJ2-5, with a weak D call TRBD2 (6 bases). Germline lookup yields CDR1 SGHRS and CDR2 YFSETQ. The CDR3 extends over 16 amino acids. V was pared by 4 bases and J by 3 bases, with 19 bases between. For the CDR3, the DNA is TGCGCCAGCAGCATGACCGGGCCCCCGGGGGAAGAGACCCAGTACTTC. This encodes CASSMTGPPGEETQYF. Full variable domain (remainder filled in from reference TRBV5-1 and TRBJ2-5): KAGVTQTPRYLIKTRGQQVTLSCSPISGHRSVSWYQQTPGQGLQFLFEYFSETQRNKGNFPGRFSGRQFSNSRSEMNVSTLELGDSALYLCASSMTGPPGEETQYFGPGTRLLVL.

This clone was detected only a few times. The chain has TRBV9 and TRBJ2-7, with D perhaps TRBD1 (5 bases). Germline V lookup: CDR1 SGDLS, CDR2 YYNGEE. Trimming took 10 bases from V and 3 from J, leaving 23 bases between them. This CDR3 has 15 residues. Written as DNA, the CDR3 is TGTGCCTCCACCAAAGGGGATTTAAACGACTACGAGCAGTACTTC. It translates to CASTKGDLNDYEQYF.

The V gene is TRBV2, the J gene TRBJ1-5; D is undetermined. CDR1 is SNHLY, CDR2 FYNNEI, per germline. The CDR3 is 13 amino acids. The ends were cut back, 4 bases at V and 0 bases at J, with 4 bases in the middle. The CDR3, as DNA: TGTGCCAGCAGTGGACTTAGCAATCAGCCCCAGCATTTT. It translates to CASSGLSNQPQHF.

The gene calls are TRBV6-1 and TRBJ1-2, with TRBD1 matching 7 bases. Germline trimming cut 8 bases from V and 8 bases from J; bases unmatched to any gene: 8. CDR1 is MNHNS, CDR2 SASEGT, per germline. The CDR3 is 12 amino acids. CDR3 residues: CASPNQGDGYTF. The CDR3 region has the DNA TGTGCCAGCCCCAATCAGGGGGACGGCTACACCTTC.

The chain has TRBV27 and TRBJ1-5; maybe TRBD1 (6 bases). Germline assignment: CDR1 MNHEY and CDR2 SMNVEV (reference sequence). This CDR3 is built from 16 residues. The ends were cut back, 6 bases at V and 0 bases at J, with 15 bases in the middle. The CDR3 here is CASREQGTGSNQPQHF. CDR3 bases: TGTGCCAGCAGGGAACAGGGTACTGGTAGCAATCAGCCCCAGCATTTT.

The chain has TRBV18 and TRBJ1-4, with 9 bases fitting TRBD1. This CDR3 is built from 14 residues. Germline CDR1 KGHSH, CDR2 LQKENI. The J segment lost 7 bases and the V segment lost 3 bases, leaving 3 bases of the junction unmatched. CDR3 sequence: CASSPLTGGEKLFF. The CDR3 region has the DNA TGTGCCAGCTCACCTTTGACAGGGGGTGAAAAACTGTTTTTT.

The chain carries TRBV10-3 and TRBJ1-5; D is undetermined. From germline, CDR1 is ENHRY and CDR2 SYGVKD. With 8 bases removed from V and 3 bases from J, the gap between germline ends came to 8 bases. This CDR3 region has 12 residues. The CDR3 here is CAIGPNNQPQHF. In DNA form, the CDR3 reads TGTGCCATCGGGCCCAACAATCAGCCCCAGCATTTT.

This rearrangement joins TRBV27 to TRBJ1-5; maybe TRBD1 (6 bases). From germline, CDR1 is MNHEY and CDR2 SMNVEV (reference sequence). There are 17 residues in the CDR3. Trimming cost V 0 bases and J 2 bases, with 14 bases left between them. The CDR3 loop is CASSLSRSRGGNQPQHF. CDR3 DNA: TGTGCCAGCAGTTTATCAAGGAGCAGGGGAGGCAATCAGCCCCAGCATTTT.

The chain is built from TRBV6-1 and TRBJ1-5; D call uncertain. The CDR3 totals 17 residues. Trimming removed 3 bases at V and 2 bases at J, with 17 bases between. From germline, CDR1 is MNHNS and CDR2 SASEGT. The CDR3 DNA reads TGTGCCAGCAGTGATGGGGAAGGAGGGATCGGCAATCAGCCCCAGCATTTT. Its protein product is CASSDGEGGIGNQPQHF.

This clone was seen more than once but under ten times. The rearrangement links TRBV9 to TRBJ2-1, with D possibly TRBD2 on 6 matching bases. The germline V gene has CDR1 SGDLS and CDR2 YYNGEE. The CDR3 extends over 17 amino acids. The ends were cut back, 0 bases at V and 10 bases at J, with 23 bases in the middle. CDR3 DNA: TGTGCCAGCAGCGTAGGAGTGGGTGGGACTGTCTTCGGGGAGCAGTTCTTC. Its protein is CASSVGVGGTVFGEQFF.

To note about this clone: An end of the junction does not agree with germline; a read error may underlie this. The rearrangement joins TRBV2 to TRBJ2-1; TRBD2 agrees at 12 bases. CDR1 SNHLY and CDR2 FYNNEI come from the germline V gene. This CDR3 contains 15 residues. CDR3 sequence: CASIELAGGVNEQFF. The CDR3 coding sequence is TGTGCCAGCATTGAACTAGCGGGAGGAGTCAATGAGCAGTTCTTC.

The chain couples TRBV9 to TRBJ1-1, with D perhaps matching TRBD1 (5 bases). The V gene lost 0 bases and the J gene lost 3 bases, with 12 bases spanning the gap. Germline V gives CDR1 SGDLS, CDR2 YYNGEE. The CDR3 covers 15 residues. The chain's CDR3 is CASSVGAGGDTEAFF. The CDR3 bases are TGTGCCAGCAGCGTAGGGGCTGGGGGGGACACTGAAGCTTTCTTT.

The chain has TRBV9 and TRBJ1-3; 10 nucleotides agree with TRBD1. Germline V gene lookup returns CDR1 SGDLS and CDR2 YYNGEE. The length of the CDR3 is 14 residues. J lost 4 bases, V lost 5 bases, and 3 bases had no gene match. CDR3 sequence reads: CASRGTGDGNTIYF. The CDR3 nucleotides are TGTGCCAGCAGGGGGACAGGGGACGGAAACACCATATATTTT. Full variable domain (rest looked up from reference TRBV9 and TRBJ1-3): DSGVTQTPKHLITATGQRVTLRCSPRSGDLSVYWYQQSLDQGLQFLIQYYNGEERAKGNILERFSAQQFPDLHSELNLSSLELGDSALYFCASRGTGDGNTIYFGEGSWLTVV.

The CDR3 bases are TGTGCCTGGAGTGCCAAAGGGGGGGGATTAAATCTAGTCGGCTACACCTTC. This sequence encodes CAWSAKGGGLNLVGYTF. The chain combines TRBV30 with TRBJ1-2; a possible D gene is TRBD1 (6 bases). CDR3 size: 17 residues. V was trimmed by 1 base and J by 8 bases, leaving 26 bases between them. The germline V gene encodes CDR1 GTSNPN and CDR2 SVGIG (reference sequence).

V and J are TRBV4-2 and TRBJ2-5, with 11 positions matching TRBD2. There are 15 residues in the CDR3. Unmatched junction bases numbered 6, after V lost 4 bases and J lost 5 bases. The germline gives CDR1 LGHNA, CDR2 YNFKEQ. This chain's CDR3 is CASSPTSGSLETQYF. The CDR3 coding sequence is TGTGCCAGCAGCCCTACTAGCGGGAGCCTGGAGACCCAGTACTTC.

The chain joins TRBV30 to TRBJ1-5, with 12 bases matching TRBD1. V lost 1 base and J lost 5; bases outside the gene matches: 3. CDR3 size: 15 residues. CDR1 is GTSNPN and CDR2 is SVGIG in the germline V gene (reference sequence). Written as DNA, the CDR3 is TGTGCCTGGAGTGGGGGGACAGGGGGCCATCAGCCCCAGCATTTT. Protein product: CAWSGGTGGHQPQHF.

The chain has TRBV10-3 and TRBJ1-2, with D perhaps matching TRBD1 (5 bases). This CDR3 region has 16 residues. Germline assignment: CDR1 ENHRY and CDR2 SYGVKD. Trimming removed 2 bases from V and 3 bases from J, with 16 bases in between. Here the CDR3 reads CAISEPPQAGYYGYTF. The CDR3 bases are TGTGCCATCAGTGAGCCCCCCCAGGCAGGGTACTATGGCTACACCTTC.